This TCR beta chain was captured by sequencing in a study of tumor-infiltrating lymphocytes in primary liver carcinoma. Study information: Patients underwent surgical resection for primary liver carcinoma. Patients comprised men and women whose ages fell between 30 and 69 years.

Germline DNA was extracted alongside blood RNA, which was obtained from unsorted whole blood. This CDR3 region has 16 residues. The germline V gene encodes CDR1 MNHNS and CDR2 SASEGT. Reverse transcription of about 0.5 ug total RNA with a constant-region primer produced TCR beta cDNA. Modified slightly, ARM-PCR produced TCR beta libraries over three nested multiplex PCR rounds. The first two PCR rounds used TRBV1-TRBV30 forward primers with a C-beta reverse primer, nine to ten cycles each. TCRdb independently ran MiXCR on the multiplex PCR reads; one entry per CDR3 protein. This repertoire shows fewer than 350,000 distinct CDR3 sequences, roughly 60% found once; its top ten account for 9% to 10%. Of note for this clonotype: Its antigen is undetermined. Germline is not matched at one junction end, which may reflect a read error.

The study's findings and limits: Less overlap was seen in tumor-adjacent and tumor-blood pairs than in tumor region pairs. The top-250-clone fraction was significantly higher in tumors than in blood (p = 0.039).

The clonotype was recovered from a man in his forties or fifties with primary liver carcinoma and hepatitis B virus infection. V usage is TRBV6-1 and J usage is TRBJ2-6; tentative D call: TRBD1 (5 bases). Sequenced material: peripheral blood. The CDR3 sequence is CASRSSISSGANILTF. Here the CDR3 DNA reads TGTGCCAGCAGGAGCTCTATTAGCTCTGGGGCCAACATCCTAACTTTC.